The 23 T cell receptor beta chains in this list originate from one sample, sequenced in a study of T cells after yellow fever vaccination. In TCRdb, the 5' RACE reads were re-called with MiXCR into one record per CDR3 protein. In the table there are 620,000 or so distinct CDR3 sequences, roughly 17% of which are singletons. The sample in question was PBMCs, obtained 5 days after the first yellow fever vaccination. These receptors came from a young man who received the YFV17D yellow fever vaccine.

This clonotype was observed a handful of times. The chain carries TRBV12-5 and TRBJ2-7; tentatively, D is TRBD1 or TRBD2 (7 bases each). Germline V lookup: CDR1 LGHNT, CDR2 FRNRAP. The V and J ends lost 0 bases and 4 bases respectively, with 16 bases between them. CDR3 length: 16 amino acids. The CDR3 spells CASGLVQGRVGYEQYV. Written as DNA, the CDR3 is TGTGCTAGTGGTTTGGTACAGGGGAGGGTGGGATACGAGCAGTACGTC.

This clonotype was observed a handful of times. The chain is built from TRBV7-2 and TRBJ2-7; 7 nucleotides line up with TRBD1. Per germline, CDR1 SGHTA and CDR2 FQGNSA. Losses at the gene ends were 1 base for V and 4 bases for J; bases not matched to a gene: 7. The CDR3 spans 15 residues. The CDR3 is CASSLEGQRVYEQYF. CDR3 in DNA: TGTGCCAGCAGCTTAGAGGGACAGAGAGTTTACGAGCAGTACTTC.

V and J are TRBV23-1 and TRBJ2-7, with D possibly matching TRBD1 (6 bases). TRBV23-1 is an open reading frame, and its role is uncertain. V lost 1 base and J 2 bases, leaving 12 bases between the germline ends. CDR3 length equals 15 residues. The CDR3 protein is CASSQWGRQAYEQYV. The DNA of the CDR3 is TGCGCCAGCAGTCAATGGGGGCGACAGGCCTACGAGCAGTACGTC.

This chain links TRBV5-1 with TRBJ1-1; D is unresolved. The CDR3 consists of 18 residues. V lost 3 bases and J 1 base, leaving 22 bases between the germline ends. CDR1 is SGHRS and CDR2 is YFSETQ in the germline V gene. CDR3 in DNA: TGCGCCAGCAGCTCGATGCCCCCCACGGTCAATCCGAACACTGAAGCTTTCTTT. This codes for CASSSMPPTVNPNTEAFF.

This sequence joins TRBV5-1 and TRBJ2-1; D might be TRBD2 (7 bases). There are 16 residues in the CDR3. V dropped 3 bases and J dropped 1 base, with 14 bases sitting between them. Germline V gene data show CDR1 as SGHRS and CDR2 as YFSETQ. The CDR3 sequence: CASSWGGRGSYNEQFF. The CDR3 bases are TGCGCCAGCAGCTGGGGGGGGCGGGGGTCCTACAATGAGCAGTTCTTC. Complete variable domain (other parts from reference TRBV5-1 and TRBJ2-1): KAGVTQTPRYLIKTRGQQVTLSCSPISGHRSVSWYQQTPGQGLQFLFEYFSETQRNKGNFPGRFSGRQFSNSRSEMNVSTLELGDSALYLCASSWGGRGSYNEQFFGPGTRLTVL.

This CDR3 is CASSPSRGWDTGELFF. CDR3 DNA sequence: TGTGCCAGCTCACCATCCAGGGGATGGGACACCGGGGAGCTGTTTTTT. The chain combines TRBV18 with TRBJ2-2, with D possibly matching TRBD1 (6 bases). The CDR3 consists of 16 residues. V lost 2 bases to trimming and J lost 3 bases, with 13 bases between them. Germline V CDR1 and CDR2: KGHSH, LQKENI. The complete variable domain, with remaining parts taken from reference TRBV18 and TRBJ2-2, reads NAGVMQNPRHLVRRRGQEARLRCSPMKGHSHVYWYRQLPEEGLKFMVYLQKENIIDESGMPKERFSAEFPKEGPSILRIQQVVRGDSAAYFCASSPSRGWDTGELFFGEGSRLTVL.

The V and J genes are TRBV29-1 and TRBJ2-2, with a possible D match to TRBD2 (5 bases). Germline V CDR1 and CDR2: SQVTM, ANQGSEA. The CDR3 is 13 residues long. The germline V and J ends were trimmed by 0 bases and 6 bases, with 8 bases remaining between them. CDR3 DNA sequence: TGCAGCGTTGAAGATCAGAGGGCCGGGGAGCTGTTTTTT. This gives the protein CSVEDQRAGELFF.

This clonotype was counted only a few times. CDR3 DNA: TGTGCCAGCAGTGAGCCGACGTCCTGGGGCTACACCTTC. It yields the protein CASSEPTSWGYTF. This sequence joins TRBV25-1 and TRBJ1-2, with no clear D. V was pared by 3 bases and J by 8 bases, with 13 bases between. Germline V gene data show CDR1 as MGHDK and CDR2 as SYGVNS. The CDR3 has 13 amino acids.

This clonotype was detected only a few times. This rearrangement joins TRBV18 to TRBJ2-3; possibly TRBD1 or TRBD2 for D (5 bases each). V was shortened by 2 bases and J by 0 bases, with 12 bases between the two germline ends. The germline CDR1 and CDR2 sequences are KGHSH and LQKENI. CDR3 length equals 16 residues. Written as DNA, the CDR3 is TGTGCCAGCTCACCAGGTCTGGGGGAGAGCACAGATACGCAGTATTTT. Encoded protein: CASSPGLGESTDTQYF.

The J gene is TRBJ1-1, the V gene TRBV28; no definite D call. The germline gives CDR1 MDHEN, CDR2 SYDVKM. CDR3 length: 13 residues. Trimming cost V 5 bases and J 4 bases, with 11 bases left between them. Here the CDR3 DNA reads TGTGCCAGCAGTGCGTCATCGGGCACTGAAGCTTTCTTT. Translating it yields CASSASSGTEAFF.

In its sample, this clonotype was seen a few times. This chain uses TRBV15 with TRBJ2-1; no firm D call. The CDR3 is 15 amino acids. Trimming took 0 bases from V and 5 from J, leaving 11 bases between them. Germline CDR1 and CDR2: LNHNV and YYDKDF (reference sequence). CDR3 nucleotides: TGTGCCACCAGCAGAGATCCCAGCCCACACAATGAGCAGTTCTTC. It translates to CATSRDPSPHNEQFF.

The V call is TRBV9, the J call TRBJ2-1; 7 positions match TRBD2. The ends lost 0 bases at V and 3 bases at J; junction bases unmatched: 0. Germline V gene data show CDR1 as SGDLS and CDR2 as YYNGEE. CDR3 length: 14 residues. The CDR3 here is CASSVASGYNEQFF. The CDR3 bases are TGTGCCAGCAGCGTAGCTAGCGGCTACAATGAGCAGTTCTTC.

This clonotype was recorded at least ten times. This chain joins TRBV12-3 or TRBV12-4 and TRBJ2-3, with D uncertain. This CDR3 spans 13 amino acids. V was cut by 4 bases and J by 2 bases, with 7 bases left in between. The CDR3 DNA sequence: TGTGCCAGCAGTTCGGGCCACACAGATACGCAGTATTTT. It translates to CASSSGHTDTQYF.

This chain links TRBV24-1 with TRBJ2-3; no clear D. V lost 1 base to trimming and J lost 4 bases, with 8 bases between them. The CDR3 covers 14 residues. Germline-derived CDR1 and CDR2 are KGHDR and SFDVKD. This chain's CDR3 is CATSDFGSSDTQYF. The CDR3, as DNA: TGTGCCACCAGTGATTTTGGCAGCTCAGATACGCAGTATTTT.

This clonotype was detected a few times. The rearrangement links TRBV7-2 to TRBJ2-4, with 10 positions matching TRBD1. Germline-derived CDR1 and CDR2 are SGHTA and FQGNSA. This CDR3 has 14 residues. The V segment lost 5 bases and the J segment 6 bases; nucleotides outside the gene matches: 4. The CDR3 bases are TGTGCCAGCAGCATCCGGGACAGGGGAAACATTCAGTACTTC. This gives the protein CASSIRDRGNIQYF.

The V call is TRBV4-1, the J call TRBJ2-7, with D possibly TRBD1 on 5 matching bases. This CDR3 has 14 amino acids. Between the trimmed V and J ends, which lost 5 bases and 7 bases, there was a span of 18 bases. Germline V CDR1 and CDR2: MGHRA, YSYEKL. For the CDR3, the DNA is TGCGCCAGCAGCTCGGAGCCAGGGTCGGTTGAGCAGTACGTC. Translation: CASSSEPGSVEQYV.

The chain is built from TRBV20-1 and TRBJ2-5; D gene uncertain. This CDR3 is 16 amino acids long. Trimming pared 2 bases from V and 5 bases from J, leaving 21 bases between. CDR1 and CDR2 from the germline V gene are DFQATT and SNEGSKA (reference sequence). DNA for the CDR3: TGCAGTGCTAGACCGGCAGACGAAGCCCATCCGGAGACCCAGTACTTC. Amino acid sequence: CSARPADEAHPETQYF.

In the case of this clonotype: A junction end diverges from the germline sequence, so it may reflect a read error. The rearrangement links TRBV5-4 to TRBJ2-3; no firm D call. The CDR3 runs to 13 residues. Germline CDR1 is SGHNT and CDR2 is YYREEE (reference sequence). The CDR3 loop reads CASSLAFGDTQNF. DNA for the CDR3: TGTGCCAGCAGCTTGGCCTTCGGAGATACGCAGAATTTT.

The chain combines TRBV4-2 with TRBJ1-1; no clear D gene. V shed 4 bases and J shed 4 bases, with 16 bases lying between them. The CDR3 length is 15 residues. The germline V gene encodes CDR1 LGHNA and CDR2 YNFKEQ. The CDR3 region has the DNA TGTGCCAGCAGCCTCGGAGATCGTGGTACCACTGAAGCTTTCTTT. As protein: CASSLGDRGTTEAFF.

This clonotype was found many times. This chain connects TRBV6-2 or TRBV6-3 to TRBJ2-3, with TRBD2 identical over 11 bases. The V gene's germline CDR1 is MNHEY and CDR2 SVGEGT. This CDR3 has 15 residues. V shed 5 bases and J 7 bases; nucleotides not matched to a gene: 8. As DNA, the CDR3 is TGTGCCAGCAGTACGGGACTAGCGGACATAAATACGCAGTATTTT. Translating it yields CASSTGLADINTQYF.

The CDR3 DNA reads as TGCGCCAGCGGTCCCCGGCCGGGACTTCTAAACACCATATATTTT. Its translation: CASGPRPGLLNTIYF. The chain has TRBV5-1 and TRBJ1-3; D might be TRBD1 (5 bases). There are 15 residues in the CDR3. CDR1 is SGHRS, CDR2 YFSETQ, per germline. V was clipped by 7 bases and J by 6 bases, with 20 bases between them.

This clonotype was detected only a few times. This sequence joins TRBV4-1 and TRBJ2-3; 14 bases map to TRBD2. Germline V lookup: CDR1 MGHRA, CDR2 YSYEKL. The V gene end was trimmed by 6 bases and the J gene end by 4 bases; junction bases not matched to a gene: 3. The CDR3 loop spans 15 amino acids. The CDR3 protein is CASSWTSGGSDTQYF. The DNA of the CDR3 is TGCGCCAGCAGTTGGACTAGCGGGGGGTCAGATACGCAGTATTTT.

This clonotype was detected a few times. The V gene is TRBV7-8, the J gene TRBJ1-2; unclear D gene. V lost 4 bases and J 1 base, leaving 10 bases between the germline ends. The CDR3 runs to 14 residues. Per the germline V gene, CDR1 is SGHVS and CDR2 is FQNEAQ. The DNA of the CDR3 is TGTGCCAGCAGCTACGGGGAGCTTAACTATGGCTACACCTTC. This encodes CASSYGELNYGYTF.